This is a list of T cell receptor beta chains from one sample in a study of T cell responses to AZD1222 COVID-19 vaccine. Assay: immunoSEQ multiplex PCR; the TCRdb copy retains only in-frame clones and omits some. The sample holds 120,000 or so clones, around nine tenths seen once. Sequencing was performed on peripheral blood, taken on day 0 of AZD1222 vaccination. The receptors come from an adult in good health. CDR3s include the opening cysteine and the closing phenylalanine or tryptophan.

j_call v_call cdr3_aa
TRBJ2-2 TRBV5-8 CASSLGLAGDVTGELFF
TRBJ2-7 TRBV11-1 CASSLASGVEQYF
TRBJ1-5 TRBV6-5 CASSYSNRGGNQPQHF
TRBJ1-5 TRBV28 CASSLDGSNQPQHF
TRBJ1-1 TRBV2 CASSKNTEAFF
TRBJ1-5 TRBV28 CAITGGQLSNQPQHF
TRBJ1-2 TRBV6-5 CASRGGHIYGYTF
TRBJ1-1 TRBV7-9 CASSYGQGLAEAFF
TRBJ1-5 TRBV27 CASSLSRGLNQPQHF
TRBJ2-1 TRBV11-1 CASSPRTSGRIGEQFF
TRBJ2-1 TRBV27 CASSLGGWEYTNEQFF
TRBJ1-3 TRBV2 CASSGTGGSGNTIYF
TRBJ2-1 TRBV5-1 CASSRDRVGDEQFF
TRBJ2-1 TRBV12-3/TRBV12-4 CASSLSWDNEQFF
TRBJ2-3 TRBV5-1 CASRTSGWGTDTQYF
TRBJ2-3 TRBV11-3 CASSLSGSTDTQYF
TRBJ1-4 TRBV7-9 CATGTGAESEKLFF
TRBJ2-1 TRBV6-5 CASRRLGGDEQFF
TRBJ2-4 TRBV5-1 CASSPQVLAKNIQYF
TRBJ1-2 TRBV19 CASSRGGIGYTF
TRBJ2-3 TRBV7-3 CASSLGGRSTDTQYF
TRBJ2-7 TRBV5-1 CASSLSLSGTGTPYEQYF
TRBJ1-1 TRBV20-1 CSASGGLGGNTEAFF
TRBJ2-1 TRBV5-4 CASSLGQSSYNEQFF
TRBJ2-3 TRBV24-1 CATSETGGGWTDTQYF
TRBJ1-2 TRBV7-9 CASSLERTAYGYTF
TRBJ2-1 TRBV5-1 CASSLELGGTRNEQFF